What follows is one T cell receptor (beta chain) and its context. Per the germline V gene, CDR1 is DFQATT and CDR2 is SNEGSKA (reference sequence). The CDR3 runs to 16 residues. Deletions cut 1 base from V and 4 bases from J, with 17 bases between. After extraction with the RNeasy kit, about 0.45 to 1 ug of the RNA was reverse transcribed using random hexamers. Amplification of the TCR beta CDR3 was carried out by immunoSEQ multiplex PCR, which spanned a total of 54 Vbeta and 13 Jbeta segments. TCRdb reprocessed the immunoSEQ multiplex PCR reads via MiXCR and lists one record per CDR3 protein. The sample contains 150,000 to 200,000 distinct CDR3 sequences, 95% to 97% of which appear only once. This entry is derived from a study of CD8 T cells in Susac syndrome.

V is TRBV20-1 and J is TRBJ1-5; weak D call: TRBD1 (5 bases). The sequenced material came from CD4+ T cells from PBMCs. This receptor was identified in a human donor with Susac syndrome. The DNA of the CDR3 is TGCAGTGCTAGAGTATCTCAGGGTATGGGGAATCAGCCCCAGCATTTT. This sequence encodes CSARVSQGMGNQPQHF.